The count of the clone carrying this T cell receptor beta chain is one. Its matching antigen is unknown. These data originate in a study of identifying expanded T cells in peripheral blood. Study-level points and caveats: Differentially abundant clones: about 1.3 between replicates, approximately 16 at approximately 14 days, approximately 19 at four. Clone count variance between approximately two-week samples rose with total template count.

Healthy donors had no documented immune events, such as infections, while sampled. Produced via immunoSEQ multiplex PCR; TCRdb's table is partial and in-frame only. The sample lists 60,000 to 80,000 clones; 85% to 90% were seen once. Germline V gives CDR1 MNHEY, CDR2 SMNVEV (reference sequence). The CDR3 loop spans 14 amino acids. V was pared by 4 bases and J by 5 bases, with 14 bases between. The sequence derives from a person aged 18 to 70 in good health. The sequencing input was blood. The chain joins TRBV27 to TRBJ2-5; D ambiguous. The CDR3 DNA sequence: TGTGCCAGCAGTTCGGGCGCCCTCCGGGAGACCCAGTACTTC. This gives the protein CASSSGALRETQYF.